The 21 T cell receptor beta chains below all came from one sample that was sequenced in a study of cytomegalovirus exposure and HLA in healthy donors. The PCR used 60 Vbeta and 13 Jbeta primers. The protocol was immunoSEQ multiplex PCR, while the TCRdb copy is restricted to in-frame clones and leaves out a portion. This table has about 150,000 clones, about 64% appearing once. What was sequenced was PBMCs. The source of these receptors is a woman in her thirties in good health and CMV-seropositive.

The gene calls are TRBV7-6 and TRBJ2-3; TRBD1 is a possible D gene (6 bases). With 5 bases removed from V and 3 bases from J, the gap between germline ends came to 18 bases. The length of the CDR3 is 16 residues. Germline CDR1 SGHVS, CDR2 FNYEAQ. The CDR3 DNA is TGTGCCAGCAGCCGATGGAGTGGGGGCGGGACAGATACGCAGTATTTT. This codes for CASSRWSGGGTDTQYF.

Only one count was recorded for this clone. The rearrangement joins TRBV10-1 to TRBJ2-1; the D gene is possibly TRBD1 (6 bases). This CDR3 spans 13 amino acids. CDR1 is WNHNN, CDR2 SYGVQD, per germline (reference sequence). Trimming cost V 4 bases and J 7 bases, with 11 bases left between them. The CDR3 region has the DNA TGCGCCAGCAGTGGCGACAGGTGGAATGAGCAGTTCTTC. This sequence encodes CASSGDRWNEQFF.

This chain joins TRBV5-6 and TRBJ1-2; a possible D gene is TRBD1 (6 bases). Germline-derived CDR1 and CDR2 are SGHDT and YYEEEE. V dropped 2 bases and J dropped 4 bases, with 12 bases sitting between them. The CDR3 is made up of 14 amino acids. The CDR3 nucleotides read TGTGCCAGCAGCTTTGGACAGTTGGGCTATGGCTACACCTTC. Residues: CASSFGQLGYGYTF. Together with reference TRBV5-6 and TRBJ1-2, the CDR3 gives the full variable domain: DAGVTQSPTHLIKTRGQQVTLRCSPKSGHDTVSWYQQALGQGPQFIFQYYEEEERQRGNFPDRFSGHQFPNYSSELNVNALLLGDSALYLCASSFGQLGYGYTFGSGTRLTVV.

V and J are TRBV7-2 and TRBJ1-3; the match to TRBD1 covers 7 bases. J lost 2 bases, V lost 5 bases, and 3 bases had no gene match. The CDR3 spans 14 residues. Germline V gene data show CDR1 as SGHTA and CDR2 as FQGNSA. The CDR3, as DNA: TGTGCCAGCAGCAATGACAGGGCTGGAAACACCATATATTTT. It encodes CASSNDRAGNTIYF. The full variable domain, rest sourced from reference TRBV7-2 and TRBJ1-3, is GAGVSQSPSNKVTEKGKDVELRCDPISGHTALYWYRQSLGQGLEFLIYFQGNSAPDKSGLPSDRFSAERTGGSVSTLTIQRTQQEDSAVYLCASSNDRAGNTIYFGEGSWLTVV.

The rearrangement joins TRBV6-5 to TRBJ1-2, with D perhaps TRBD1 (5 bases). The CDR3 covers 15 residues. In germline, CDR1 is MNHEY, CDR2 SVGAGI. The V gene lost 5 bases and the J gene lost 6 bases, with 19 bases spanning the gap. The CDR3 DNA is TGTGCCAGCAGTCGTATCCGGAGGGACCCAAATGGCTACACCTTC. Protein product: CASSRIRRDPNGYTF.

This clone was counted only a few times. The V call is TRBV6-1, the J call TRBJ1-2; no clear D gene. The CDR3 consists of 12 residues. Trimming pared 1 base from V and 5 bases from J, leaving 5 bases between. Per germline, CDR1 MNHNS and CDR2 SASEGT. CDR3 region: CASSEDGYGYTF. The CDR3 region has the DNA TGTGCCAGCAGTGAAGACGGGTATGGCTACACCTTC.

The table lists this clone with a few counts. The chain recombines TRBV2 with TRBJ2-7; 8 nucleotides line up with TRBD2. Germline assignment: CDR1 SNHLY and CDR2 FYNNEI. Losses at the gene ends were 5 bases for V and 3 bases for J; bases not matched to a gene: 12. CDR3 length: 16 residues. CDR3 region: CASSRTLAGMGYEQYF. The CDR3 bases are TGTGCCAGCAGTCGGACCCTAGCGGGTATGGGCTACGAGCAGTACTTC.

This chain links TRBV7-9 with TRBJ1-5, with 9 bases that match TRBD1. There are 17 residues in the CDR3. V was pared by 4 bases and J by 2 bases, with 9 bases of the junction left unmatched. Germline lookup yields CDR1 SEHNR and CDR2 FQNEAQ (reference sequence). The CDR3 protein is CASSSGRTGEGNQPQHF. The CDR3 coding sequence is TGTGCCAGCAGCTCGGGCCGGACAGGGGAAGGCAATCAGCCCCAGCATTTT.

The gene calls are TRBV7-8 and TRBJ1-2, with 8 bases that match TRBD1. Germline loops: CDR1 SGHVS, CDR2 FQNEAQ. The ends lost 4 bases at V and 3 bases at J; junction bases unmatched: 4. The CDR3 is made up of 14 amino acids. DNA of the CDR3: TGTGCCAGCAGCTCCCAGGGGGCTTACTATGGCTACACCTTC. As protein: CASSSQGAYYGYTF. Variable domain in full (rest from reference TRBV7-8 and TRBJ1-2): GAGVSQSPRYKVAKRGQDVALRCDPISGHVSLFWYQQALGQGPEFLTYFQNEAQLDKSGLPSDRFFAERPEGSVSTLKIQRTQQEDSAVYLCASSSQGAYYGYTFGSGTRLTVV.

The rearrangement uses TRBV30 and TRBJ2-7, with D tentatively TRBD1 (6 bases). The CDR3 covers 14 residues. CDR1 and CDR2 (germline): GTSNPN, SVGIG (reference sequence). V was shortened by 0 bases and J by 1 base, with 10 bases between the two germline ends. DNA for the CDR3: TGTGCCTGGAGTGTATCCCAGGGGTCCTACGAGCAGTACTTC. Translation: CAWSVSQGSYEQYF.

The chain links TRBV11-3 to TRBJ2-7; D is possibly TRBD1 (5 bases). The CDR3 sequence is 14 residues long. In germline, CDR1 is SGHNT, CDR2 YENEEA. V lost 5 bases to trimming and J lost 2 bases, with 13 bases between them. The CDR3 DNA reads TGTGCCAGCAGCCAAAGCCAGGGCCCCTACGAGCAGTACTTC. This encodes CASSQSQGPYEQYF. Supplemented by reference TRBV11-3 and TRBJ2-7, the full variable domain reads EAGVVQSPRYKIIEKKQPVAFWCNPISGHNTLYWYLQNLGQGPELLIRYENEEAVDDSQLPKDRFSAERLKGVDSTLKIQPAELGDSAVYLCASSQSQGPYEQYFGPGTRLTVT.

This chain connects TRBV6-6 to TRBJ2-7, with 8 bases aligning to TRBD2. The J segment lost 6 bases and the V segment lost 2 bases, leaving 6 bases of the junction unmatched. The CDR3 contains 14 residues. CDR1 and CDR2 from the germline V gene are MNHNY and SVGAGI (reference sequence). CDR3 sequence: CASSYAGGSFEQYF. The DNA for the CDR3 is TGTGCCAGCAGTTACGCGGGAGGATCGTTCGAGCAGTACTTC.

This rearrangement joins TRBV6-1 to TRBJ2-5; D is possibly TRBD2 (6 bases). Per the germline V gene, CDR1 is MNHNS and CDR2 is SASEGT. The CDR3 has 15 residues. V shed 8 bases and J shed 5 bases, with 21 bases lying between them. CDR3 in amino acids: CASGSVLEGGETQYF. In nucleotides, the CDR3 is TGTGCCAGCGGGTCTGTATTAGAGGGAGGCGAGACCCAGTACTTC.

The chain has TRBV11-3 and TRBJ1-2, with 7 nucleotides matching TRBD1. With V trimmed by 4 bases and J by 5 bases, 19 bases remained unmatched. The CDR3 contains 18 residues. In germline, CDR1 is SGHNT, CDR2 YENEEA. The DNA of the CDR3 is TGTGCCAGCAGCTCGTGGGACAGTGACCTATCATCAATTTATGGCTACACCTTC. Protein product: CASSSWDSDLSSIYGYTF.

V usage is TRBV7-2 and J usage is TRBJ2-3; the match to TRBD2 covers 9 bases. The CDR3 has 17 residues. The ends lost 5 bases at V and 6 bases at J; junction bases unmatched: 15. CDR1 and CDR2 from the germline V gene are SGHTA and FQGNSA. CDR3 DNA sequence: TGTGCCAGCAGCCCAGGGCCTAGCGGGAAAGGAGGGGATACGCAGTATTTT. Translating it yields CASSPGPSGKGGDTQYF. Variable domain in full (rest from reference TRBV7-2 and TRBJ2-3): GAGVSQSPSNKVTEKGKDVELRCDPISGHTALYWYRQSLGQGLEFLIYFQGNSAPDKSGLPSDRFSAERTGGSVSTLTIQRTQQEDSAVYLCASSPGPSGKGGDTQYFGPGTRLTVL.

The CDR3: CASSLGSRDYGYTF. The CDR3, as DNA: TGTGCCAGCAGTCTCGGGTCGAGGGACTATGGCTACACCTTC. This chain joins TRBV2 and TRBJ1-2; D gene uncertain. Germline assignment: CDR1 SNHLY and CDR2 FYNNEI. Trimming shortened V by 5 bases and J by 3 bases, and 13 bases separated the two germline ends. There are 14 residues in the CDR3. Complete variable domain (other parts from reference TRBV2 and TRBJ1-2): EPEVTQTPSHQVTQMGQEVILRCVPISNHLYFYWYRQILGQKVEFLVSFYNNEISEKSEIFDDQFSVERPDGSNFTLKIRSTKLEDSAMYFCASSLGSRDYGYTFGSGTRLTVV.

The CDR3 bases are TGCGCCAGCAGCTGGAGTCGTACCACGAATACGCAGTATTTT. Translated, it gives CASSWSRTTNTQYF. V is TRBV5-1 and J is TRBJ2-3; D not resolved. The germline V and J ends were trimmed by 3 bases and 7 bases, with 15 bases remaining between them. The CDR3 is made up of 14 amino acids. Germline V gives CDR1 SGHRS, CDR2 YFSETQ.

This clone was counted between two and nine times. The chain couples TRBV29-1 to TRBJ1-1, with D unresolved. Looked up from germline, CDR1 is SQVTM and CDR2 is ANQGSEA. V dropped 7 bases and J dropped 9 bases, with 18 bases sitting between them. CDR3 length: 12 residues. This chain's CDR3 is CSGTLDGWKAFF. The CDR3 DNA sequence: TGCAGCGGGACTTTGGACGGTTGGAAAGCTTTCTTT. Full variable domain (remainder filled in from reference TRBV29-1 and TRBJ1-1): SAVISQKPSRDICQRGTSLTIQCQVDSQVTMMFWYRQQPGQSLTLIATANQGSEATYESGFVIDKFPISRPNLTFSTLTVSNMSPEDSSIYLCSGTLDGWKAFFGQGTRLTVV.

The V gene is TRBV4-1, the J gene TRBJ2-1, with D unclear. There are 14 residues in the CDR3. With 3 bases removed from V and 6 bases from J, the gap between germline ends came to 12 bases. Germline CDR1 MGHRA, CDR2 YSYEKL. CDR3 bases: TGCGCCAGCAGCCAGGTGCGTTCGATCAATGAGCAGTTCTTC. It specifies CASSQVRSINEQFF.

The J gene is TRBJ1-5, the V gene TRBV7-8; D unclear. CDR1 is SGHVS, CDR2 FQNEAQ, per germline. This CDR3 is 16 amino acids long. With 0 bases removed from V and 4 bases from J, the gap between germline ends came to 13 bases. Written as DNA, the CDR3 is TGTGCCAGCAGCTTAGCCCGGACTATTGGGAATCAGCCCCAGCATTTT. It codes for CASSLARTIGNQPQHF.

V gene TRBV29-1 combines with J gene TRBJ2-1; 11 bases are shared with TRBD2. Germline loops: CDR1 SQVTM, CDR2 ANQGSEA. V lost 0 bases, J lost 9 bases, and 4 bases stayed unmatched. The CDR3 extends over 14 amino acids. The CDR3 here is CSVEDSGGVGEQFF. In DNA form, the CDR3 reads TGCAGCGTTGAAGATAGCGGGGGGGTAGGTGAGCAGTTCTTC.